This TCR beta chain originates from a study of blood T cell repertoires in COVID-19. Produced via immunoSEQ multiplex PCR; TCRdb's table is partial and in-frame only. Of roughly 280,000 clones listed, roughly 87% are singletons. This clonotype was sampled from a woman in her forties or fifties who had recovered from COVID-19. The specimen was peripheral blood.

In nucleotides, the CDR3 is TGTGCCAGCAGTTTTTCAGGGGGAAGAACCGGGGAGCTGTTTTTT. Protein product: CASSFSGGRTGELFF. The rearrangement links TRBV27 to TRBJ2-2; 7 bases agree with TRBD1. Germline CDR1 and CDR2: MNHEY and SMNVEV (reference sequence). This CDR3 has 15 residues. V was clipped by 3 bases and J by 5 bases; unmatched bases: 6.